The T cell receptor beta chain described here comes from a study of shared clonotypes between healthy human individuals. Background on the study: Aged between 18 and 49, the donors were a couple of women and three men. Study-wide results and caveats: Sharing across four donors was seen in 4.5% to 6.5% of naive CD4 clonotypes.

Authors' processing steps: ImmunoSEQ supplied junction-only sequences lacking quality scores, so filtering was different. Measured with immunoSEQ multiplex PCR; TCRdb has only the in-frame clones, and not every one. The DNA gave D and trimming, while V, J and clone size come from that table. Among about 1.1 million clones listed, 70% to 85% were seen once. V lost 7 bases to trimming and J lost 5 bases, with 12 bases between them. CDR1 is SEHNR and CDR2 is FQNEAQ in the germline V gene (reference sequence). The CDR3 contains 14 residues. Points on this clone: Antigen specificity is unknown.

The chain is built from TRBV7-9 and TRBJ1-6; the D is unclear. The sequence came from a man aged 18 to 29 in good health. Some clones in this sample may be carry-over from other donors' samples. The sequenced material came from memory CD4+ T cells from PBMCs. Subset meaning: CD45RA-negative fraction. DNA of the CDR3: TGTGCCAGCAACCGGATGGGGAATAATTCACCCCTCCACTTT. Translated, it gives CASNRMGNNSPLHF.